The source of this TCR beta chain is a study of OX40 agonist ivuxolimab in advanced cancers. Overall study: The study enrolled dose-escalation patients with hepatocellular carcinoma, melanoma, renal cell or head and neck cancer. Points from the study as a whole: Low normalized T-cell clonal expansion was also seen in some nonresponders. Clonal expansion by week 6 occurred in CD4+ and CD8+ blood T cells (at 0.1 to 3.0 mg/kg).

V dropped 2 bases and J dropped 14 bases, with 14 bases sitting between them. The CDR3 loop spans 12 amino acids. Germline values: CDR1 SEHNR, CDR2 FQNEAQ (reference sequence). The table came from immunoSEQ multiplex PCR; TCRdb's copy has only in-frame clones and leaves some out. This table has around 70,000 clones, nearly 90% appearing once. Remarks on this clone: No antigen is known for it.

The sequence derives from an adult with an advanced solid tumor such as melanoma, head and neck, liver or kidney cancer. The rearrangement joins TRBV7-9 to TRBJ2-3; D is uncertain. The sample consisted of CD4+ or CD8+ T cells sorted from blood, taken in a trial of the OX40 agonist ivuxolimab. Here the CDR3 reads CASSLRPYVWYF. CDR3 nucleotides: TGTGCCAGCAGCTTAAGGCCCTATGTCTGGTATTTT.